The 24 T cell receptor beta chains listed next were all sequenced from one sample in a study of T-cell memory formation after mild COVID-19. TCRdb passed the 5' RACE reads through MiXCR, listing each CDR3 protein once. The profile shows approximately 100,000 distinct CDR3 sequences, roughly 25% of them singletons. Sequenced sample: PBMCs or a T cell subset sorted from them (not recorded which). Receptors were obtained from a man aged 18 to 30 who had mild COVID-19 (a few samples of this study predate the infection). Cell type and time point are not known.

The CDR3 loop is CATSAEGYGGTQYF. As DNA, the CDR3 is TGTGCCACCAGTGCTGAGGGGTATGGCGGGACCCAGTACTTC. The chain carries TRBV24-1 and TRBJ2-5, with D perhaps TRBD1 or TRBD2 (5 bases each). The CDR3 totals 14 residues. Germline V CDR1 and CDR2: KGHDR, SFDVKD. The V and J ends lost 5 bases and 7 bases respectively, with 16 bases between them.

V usage is TRBV30 and J usage is TRBJ2-3; the D gene is possibly TRBD2 (7 bases). This CDR3 has 15 residues. Germline V gives CDR1 GTSNPN, CDR2 SVGIG (reference sequence). The ends were cut back, 5 bases at V and 7 bases at J, with 22 bases in the middle. CDR3 nucleotides: TGTGCCTGGCCCCGGGGGGCGGGGGAACAGAATACGCAGTATTTT. Translating gives CAWPRGAGEQNTQYF.

CDR3 sequence: CASSSGRGVWNEQFF. The DNA of the CDR3 is TGTGCCAGCAGTTCGGGCAGGGGGGTTTGGAATGAGCAGTTCTTC. This chain uses TRBV6-2 or TRBV6-3 with TRBJ2-1; D may be TRBD1 (7 bases). V gave up 4 bases and J gave up 7 bases, with 17 bases separating them. CDR3 length: 15 amino acids. CDR1 and CDR2 (germline): MNHEY, SVGEGT.

The chain couples TRBV29-1 to TRBJ2-2; D perhaps matches TRBD1 (5 bases). The CDR3 is made up of 13 amino acids. Germline CDR1 reads SQVTM; CDR2 reads ANQGSEA. V was trimmed by 5 bases and J by 4 bases, leaving 11 bases between them. Written as DNA, the CDR3 is TGCAGCGTTCAAGGACACCTCACCGGGGAGCTGTTTTTT. This gives the protein CSVQGHLTGELFF.

The J gene is TRBJ1-2, the V gene TRBV27; TRBD1 might be the D (6 bases). CDR1 MNHEY and CDR2 SMNVEV come from the germline V gene (reference sequence). Deletions cut 5 bases from V and 7 bases from J, with 14 bases between. The CDR3 sequence is 13 residues long. Written as DNA, the CDR3 is TGTGCCAGCAGTAGAACAGGGAATCTTGGCTACACCTTC. Translated, it gives CASSRTGNLGYTF.

The chain uses TRBV7-9 and TRBJ2-1, with TRBD2 as a possible D gene (5 bases). The CDR3 totals 12 residues. V lost 3 bases to trimming and J lost 8 bases, with 8 bases between them. Germline V gene data show CDR1 as SEHNR and CDR2 as FQNEAQ (reference sequence). In DNA, the CDR3 is TGTGCCAGCAGCTTCGGGGTTGATGAGCAGTTCTTC. It translates to CASSFGVDEQFF.

In its sample, this clonotype was seen a few times. The chain uses TRBV7-2 and TRBJ2-7; D remains unclear. Trimming left V 1 base short and J 4 bases short, with 8 bases between. Looked up from germline, CDR1 is SGHTA and CDR2 is FQGNSA. CDR3 length: 13 residues. CDR3 bases: TGTGCCAGCAGCTTAGAGGGCACATACGAGCAGTACTTC. Its protein is CASSLEGTYEQYF. The full variable domain, completed using reference TRBV7-2 and TRBJ2-7, is GAGVSQSPSNKVTEKGKDVELRCDPISGHTALYWYRQSLGQGLEFLIYFQGNSAPDKSGLPSDRFSAERTGGSVSTLTIQRTQQEDSAVYLCASSLEGTYEQYFGPGTRLTVT.

This clonotype is medium-sized in the sample. CDR3 nucleotides: TGTGCCAGCAGCGTAGCTAACAGTCAAGAGACCCAGTACTTC. It translates to CASSVANSQETQYF. The chain uses TRBV9 and TRBJ2-5; D unresolved. Germline lookup yields CDR1 SGDLS and CDR2 YYNGEE. The CDR3 has 14 amino acids. Trimming removed 0 bases at V and 2 bases at J, with 8 bases between.

This clonotype came up a few times. The gene calls are TRBV19 and TRBJ2-1, with D perhaps matching TRBD1 (5 bases). Germline CDR1 LNHDA, CDR2 SQIVND (reference sequence). The length of the CDR3 is 13 residues. V lost 1 base, J lost 11 bases, and 12 bases lay in between. The CDR3 DNA reads TGTGCCAGTAGTATAGTGACTCGACAGAAGCAGTTCTTC. Translated: CASSIVTRQKQFF.

This sequence joins TRBV4-1 and TRBJ1-5; D remains unclear. The germline CDR1 and CDR2 sequences are MGHRA and YSYEKL. There are 14 residues in the CDR3. V lost 4 bases and J 4 bases, leaving 11 bases between the germline ends. CDR3 DNA: TGCGCCAGCAGCCTAGAGAGTAGTAATCAGCCCCAGCATTTT. Amino acid sequence: CASSLESSNQPQHF.

The V and J genes are TRBV4-3 and TRBJ2-5; 11 bases map to TRBD1. CDR1 and CDR2 from the germline V gene are LGHNA and YSLEER. The CDR3 is 16 amino acids. The V gene end was trimmed by 2 bases and the J gene end by 4 bases; junction bases not matched to a gene: 6. The CDR3 coding sequence is TGCGCCAGCAGCCAATACCCGGGACAGGGGGTAGAGACCCAGTACTTC. This codes for CASSQYPGQGVETQYF.

This clonotype was seen a handful of times. The gene calls are TRBV10-2 and TRBJ2-3; 7 positions agree with TRBD1. The CDR3 has 12 amino acids. Germline CDR1 reads WSHSY; CDR2 reads SAAADI. V lost 7 bases to trimming and J lost 6 bases; unmatched junction nucleotides: 4. CDR3 sequence: CASKDRSDTQYF. As DNA, the CDR3 is TGCGCCAGCAAGGACAGGTCGGATACGCAGTATTTT.

The V and J genes are TRBV6-5 and TRBJ1-5; D unresolved. V was pared by 2 bases and J by 6 bases, with 5 bases between. Germline CDR1 is MNHEY and CDR2 is SVGAGI. The CDR3 loop spans 12 amino acids. CDR3 nucleotides: TGTGCCAGCAGTTACCCAGTTCAGCCCCAGCATTTT. It translates to CASSYPVQPQHF.

The gene calls are TRBV5-1 and TRBJ2-5; TRBD1 agrees at 7 bases. The CDR3 sequence is 15 residues long. The trim removed 4 bases at V and 5 bases at J, leaving 11 bases unmatched. CDR1 and CDR2 from the germline V gene are SGHRS and YFSETQ. CDR3 region: CASSTSQGGRETQYF. In DNA, the CDR3 is TGCGCCAGCAGCACCTCACAAGGGGGCCGGGAGACCCAGTACTTC. The full variable domain, with the rest looked up from reference TRBV5-1 and TRBJ2-5, is KAGVTQTPRYLIKTRGQQVTLSCSPISGHRSVSWYQQTPGQGLQFLFEYFSETQRNKGNFPGRFSGRQFSNSRSEMNVSTLELGDSALYLCASSTSQGGRETQYFGPGTRLLVL.

The sample holds a few counts of this clonotype. The rearrangement uses TRBV5-5 and TRBJ2-5; tentatively, D is TRBD1 (6 bases). V shed 4 bases and J shed 2 bases, with 12 bases lying between them. This CDR3 has 14 amino acids. Germline assignment: CDR1 SGHKS and CDR2 YYEKEE (reference sequence). CDR3 amino acids: CASSHTGLQETQYF. The DNA of the CDR3 is TGTGCCAGCAGCCACACAGGGCTACAAGAGACCCAGTACTTC. The full variable domain, in which reference TRBV5-5 and TRBJ2-5 provide the parts outside the CDR3, is DAGVTQSPTHLIKTRGQQVTLRCSPISGHKSVSWYQQVLGQGPQFIFQYYEKEERGRGNFPDRFSARQFPNYSSELNVNALLLGDSALYLCASSHTGLQETQYFGPGTRLLVL.

This clonotype was counted ten times or more. V and J are TRBV4-3 and TRBJ2-6; weak D call: TRBD2 (5 bases). V was trimmed by 1 base and J by 4 bases, leaving 11 bases between them. The CDR3 is made up of 16 amino acids. Germline CDR1 and CDR2: LGHNA and YSLEER. CDR3 coding DNA: TGCGCCAGCAGCCAAGTGAGGGAAACAGGGGCCAACGTCCTGACTTTC. Translation: CASSQVRETGANVLTF.

The J gene is TRBJ2-5, the V gene TRBV5-1; TRBD1 aligns across 12 bases. The CDR3 consists of 17 residues. The J segment lost 5 bases and the V segment lost 0 bases, leaving 8 bases of the junction unmatched. CDR1 and CDR2 (germline): SGHRS, YFSETQ. The CDR3: CASSLVGQGAWRETQYF. DNA for the CDR3: TGCGCCAGCAGCTTGGTGGGACAGGGGGCGTGGAGGGAGACCCAGTACTTC.

The chain recombines TRBV20-1 with TRBJ1-1; 8 bases match TRBD1. CDR1 DFQATT and CDR2 SNEGSKA come from the germline V gene (reference sequence). This CDR3 is 15 amino acids long. V shed 0 bases, J shed 6 bases, and the junction held 9 bases outside the gene matches. The CDR3 nucleotides read TGCAGTGCTAGAGATACGGGACAGGTAATCGCTGAAGCTTTCTTT. Translated, it gives CSARDTGQVIAEAFF.

This clonotype was counted at least ten times. The chain has TRBV4-3 and TRBJ2-6, with D unclear. The CDR3 runs 16 residues. Trimming cost V 0 bases and J 0 bases, with 6 bases left between them. CDR1 and CDR2 from the germline V gene are LGHNA and YSLEER. CDR3 protein: CASSQDLSSGANVLTF. The DNA for the CDR3 is TGCGCCAGCAGCCAAGATCTTAGCTCTGGGGCCAACGTCCTGACTTTC.

The chain has TRBV4-3 and TRBJ2-2; D gene ambiguous. The germline gives CDR1 LGHNA, CDR2 YSLEER. The CDR3 runs to 15 residues. The V end lost 0 bases, the J end lost 3 bases, and 8 bases lay between the germline ends. The DNA of the CDR3 is TGCGCCAGCAGCCAAGAACGGCAGTACACCGGGGAGCTGTTTTTT. Amino acids: CASSQERQYTGELFF.

This clonotype was seen a few times. This chain connects TRBV5-1 to TRBJ1-1; 7 bases match TRBD1. V trimming: 4 bases; J trimming: 4 bases; junction bases outside the gene matches: 7. CDR1 is SGHRS, CDR2 YFSETQ, per germline. The CDR3 runs to 14 residues. The CDR3: CASSPGTGATEAFF. The CDR3 DNA reads as TGCGCCAGCAGCCCTGGAACAGGGGCCACTGAAGCTTTCTTT.

This clonotype was recorded a few times. At one of its ends the junction is not consistent with the germline gene, which may arise from a read error. This chain joins TRBV7-2 and TRBJ1-5; maybe TRBD1 (6 bases). Germline lookup yields CDR1 SGHTA and CDR2 FQGNSA. The CDR3 runs to 14 residues. The DNA of the CDR3 is TGTGCCGGCAGGTACAGGGAGGGCAATCAGCCCCAGCATTTT. Its translation: CAGRYREGNQPQHF.

This chain links TRBV2 with TRBJ1-4; a possible D gene is TRBD1 (6 bases). CDR1 SNHLY and CDR2 FYNNEI come from the germline V gene. This CDR3 is built from 19 residues. The V end was cut by 4 bases, the J end by 0 bases, with 21 bases between. The CDR3 nucleotides read TGTGCCAGCAGTGTCCCCGGCAGGGGAGGTTCGGCAACTAATGAAAAACTGTTTTTT. Residues: CASSVPGRGGSATNEKLFF.

CDR3 in DNA: TGTGCCAGCAGCCTCTTCGGGGGTAGCACAGATACGCAGTATTTT. This gives the protein CASSLFGGSTDTQYF. The V call is TRBV11-2, the J call TRBJ2-3, with D possibly matching TRBD2 (6 bases). The CDR3 loop spans 15 amino acids. V was pared by 5 bases and J by 0 bases, with 12 bases between. The germline V gene has CDR1 SGHAT and CDR2 FQNNGV.